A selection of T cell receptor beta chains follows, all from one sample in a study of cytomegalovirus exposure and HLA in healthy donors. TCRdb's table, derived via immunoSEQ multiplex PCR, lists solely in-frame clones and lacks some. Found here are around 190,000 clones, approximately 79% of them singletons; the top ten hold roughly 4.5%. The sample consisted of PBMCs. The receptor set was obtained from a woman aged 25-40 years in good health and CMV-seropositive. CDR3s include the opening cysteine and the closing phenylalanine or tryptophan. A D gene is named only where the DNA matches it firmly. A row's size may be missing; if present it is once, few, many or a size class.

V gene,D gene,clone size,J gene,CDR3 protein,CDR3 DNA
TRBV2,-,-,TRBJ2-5,CASSGDRETQYF,TGTGCCAGCAGTGGAGACAGGGAGACCCAGTACTTC
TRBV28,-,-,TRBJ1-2,CASSLSGTDYGYTF,TGTGCCAGCAGTTTATCCGGGACTGACTATGGCTACACCTTC
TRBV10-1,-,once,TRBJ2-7,CASSSHWGGRCVHEQYF,TGCGCCAGCAGCTCCCATTGGGGAGGCAGGTGCGTCCACGAGCAGTACTTC
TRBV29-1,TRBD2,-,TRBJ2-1,CSVESGGGYGNEQFF,TGCAGCGTTGAATCGGGCGGGGGATATGGCAATGAGCAGTTCTTC
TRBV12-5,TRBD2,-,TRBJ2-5,CASDLGLAGVGVETQYF,TGTGCTAGTGACCTCGGACTAGCGGGAGTCGGGGTAGAGACCCAGTACTTC
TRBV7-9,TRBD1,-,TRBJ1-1,CASSFPTGGGTEAFF,TGTGCCAGCAGCTTCCCTACAGGGGGGGGGACTGAAGCTTTCTTT
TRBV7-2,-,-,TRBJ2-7,CASSFGGGSLYEQYF,TGTGCCAGCAGTTTCGGGGGAGGTTCCTTATACGAGCAGTACTTC
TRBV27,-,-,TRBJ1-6,CASSLVADFSYNSPLHF,TGTGCCAGCAGTTTGGTGGCCGATTTCTCCTATAATTCACCCCTCCACTTT
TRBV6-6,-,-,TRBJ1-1,CASRDTGLNTEAFF,TGTGCCAGCAGGGACACAGGGTTGAACACTGAAGCTTTCTTT
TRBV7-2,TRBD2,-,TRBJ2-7,CASSLPGGTRPGGQYF,TGTGCCAGCAGCTTACCCGGAGGGACTAGGCCCGGTGGGCAGTACTTC
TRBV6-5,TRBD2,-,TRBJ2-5,CASSYKRERETQYF,TGTGCCAGCAGTTATAAGCGGGAGCGAGAGACCCAGTACTTC
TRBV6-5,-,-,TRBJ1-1,CASNDPGGTEAFF,TGTGCCAGCAACGACCCCGGGGGCACTGAAGCTTTCTTT
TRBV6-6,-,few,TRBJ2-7,CASSYTASAGKDEQYF,TGTGCCAGCAGTTATACAGCTTCAGCAGGGAAGGACGAGCAGTACTTC
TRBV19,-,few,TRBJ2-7,CASRDSYEQYF,TGTGCCAGTAGGGACAGTTACGAGCAGTACTTC
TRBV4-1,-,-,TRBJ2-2,CASSQDPVRTGELFF,TGCGCCAGCAGCCAAGACCCAGTGCGGACCGGGGAGCTGTTTTTT
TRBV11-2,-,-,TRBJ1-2,CASSLFPRGPNYGYTF,TGTGCCAGCAGCTTATTCCCGCGGGGTCCTAACTATGGCTACACCTTC
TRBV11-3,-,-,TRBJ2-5,CASSAEPGLETQYF,TGTGCCAGCAGCGCGGAGCCGGGGTTAGAGACCCAGTACTTC
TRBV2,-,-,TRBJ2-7,CASSATQGKDSYEQYF,TGTGCCAGCTCGGCGACACAGGGAAAGGACTCCTACGAGCAGTACTTC
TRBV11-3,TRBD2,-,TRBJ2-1,CASSLDPPSGRAYNEQFF,TGTGCCAGCAGCTTAGATCCCCCTAGCGGGAGGGCCTACAATGAGCAGTTCTTC
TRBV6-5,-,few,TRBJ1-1,CASSSGQLNTEAFF,TGTGCCAGCAGTTCCGGACAACTGAACACTGAAGCTTTCTTT
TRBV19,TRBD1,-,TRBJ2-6,CASSPQGETGANVLTF,TGTGCCAGTAGTCCCCAGGGGGAAACTGGGGCCAACGTCCTGACTTTC
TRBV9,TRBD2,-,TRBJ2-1,CASSESSGADNEQFF,TGTGCCAGCAGCGAATCTAGCGGGGCAGACAATGAGCAGTTCTTC
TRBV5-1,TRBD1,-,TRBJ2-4,CASSLGEGAGKNIQYF,TGCGCCAGCAGCTTAGGTGAGGGGGCCGGCAAAAACATTCAGTACTTC
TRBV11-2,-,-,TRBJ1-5,CASSFGPAGQPQHF,TGTGCCAGCAGCTTTGGACCCGCGGGACAGCCCCAGCATTTT
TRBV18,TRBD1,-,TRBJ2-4,CASSPQNRGAKNIQYF,TGTGCCAGCTCACCACAAAACAGGGGTGCCAAAAACATTCAGTACTTC
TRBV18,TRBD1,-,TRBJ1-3,CASSTGVGNTIYF,TGTGCCAGCTCTACAGGGGTTGGGAACACCATATATTTT
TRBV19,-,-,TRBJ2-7,CASSNRGGDSYF,TGTGCCAGTAGTAACAGGGGCGGGGACAGCTACTTC
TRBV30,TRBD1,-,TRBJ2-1,CAWSAGTALYNEQFF,TGTGCCTGGAGTGCCGGGACAGCACTTTACAATGAGCAGTTCTTC
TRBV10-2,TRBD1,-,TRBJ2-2,CASHGIETGGNTGELFF,TGCGCCAGCCATGGGATTGAGACAGGGGGCAACACCGGGGAGCTGTTTTTT
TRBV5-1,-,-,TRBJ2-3,CASSLDRGSTDTQYF,TGCGCCAGCAGCTTGGATCGAGGCAGCACAGATACGCAGTATTTT
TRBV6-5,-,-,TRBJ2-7,CASTSERRKYF,TGTGCCAGCACCTCGGAGCGGCGGAAGTACTTC
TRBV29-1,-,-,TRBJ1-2,CSVVSRDYGYTF,TGCAGCGTTGTTAGCAGGGACTATGGCTACACCTTC
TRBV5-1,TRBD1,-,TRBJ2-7,CASSLASGQEFTYEQYF,TGCGCCAGCAGCTTGGCCTCGGGACAGGAGTTCACCTACGAGCAGTACTTC
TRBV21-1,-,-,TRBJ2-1,CASSNYSGRSNEQFF,TGTGCCAGCAGCAACTATAGCGGGAGATCGAATGAGCAGTTCTTC
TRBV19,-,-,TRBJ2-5,CASSVPGGGETQYF,TGTGCCAGTAGTGTTCCGGGGGGCGGAGAGACCCAGTACTTC
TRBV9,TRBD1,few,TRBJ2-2,CASSPGTGVITGELFF,TGTGCCAGCAGCCCAGGGACAGGGGTGATCACCGGGGAGCTGTTTTTT
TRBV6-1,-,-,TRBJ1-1,CASSEPRVGRGEAFF,TGTGCCAGCAGTGAACCCCGGGTCGGCAGGGGAGAAGCTTTCTTT
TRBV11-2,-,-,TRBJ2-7,CASSADWGDYEQYF,TGTGCCAGCAGCGCAGATTGGGGAGACTACGAGCAGTACTTC
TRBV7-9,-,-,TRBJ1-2,CASSLEVRRGYTF,TGTGCCAGCAGCTTGGAGGTGCGGCGGGGCTACACCTTC
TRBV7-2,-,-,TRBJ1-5,CASSFGGRGDQPQHF,TGTGCCAGCAGCTTTGGTGGCAGGGGTGATCAGCCCCAGCATTTT
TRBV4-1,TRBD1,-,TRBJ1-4,CASSQRTGTNEKLFF,TGCGCCAGCAGCCAACGGACAGGGACTAATGAAAAACTGTTTTTT
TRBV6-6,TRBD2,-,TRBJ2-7,CASRGTSGRASEQYF,TGTGCCAGCAGAGGGACTAGCGGGAGGGCCTCCGAGCAGTACTTC
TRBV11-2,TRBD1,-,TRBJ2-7,CASSFTGEFYEQYF,TGTGCCAGCAGCTTTACAGGGGAATTCTACGAGCAGTACTTC
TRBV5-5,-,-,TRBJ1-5,CASSFQGGTSQPQHF,TGTGCCAGCAGCTTCCAAGGAGGGACCTCTCAGCCCCAGCATTTT
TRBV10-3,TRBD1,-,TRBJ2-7,CAISERDRGEQYF,TGTGCCATCAGTGAACGGGACAGAGGCGAGCAGTACTTC
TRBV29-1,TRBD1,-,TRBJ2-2,CSAGARGHTGELFF,TGCAGCGCCGGGGCCAGGGGGCACACCGGGGAGCTGTTTTTT